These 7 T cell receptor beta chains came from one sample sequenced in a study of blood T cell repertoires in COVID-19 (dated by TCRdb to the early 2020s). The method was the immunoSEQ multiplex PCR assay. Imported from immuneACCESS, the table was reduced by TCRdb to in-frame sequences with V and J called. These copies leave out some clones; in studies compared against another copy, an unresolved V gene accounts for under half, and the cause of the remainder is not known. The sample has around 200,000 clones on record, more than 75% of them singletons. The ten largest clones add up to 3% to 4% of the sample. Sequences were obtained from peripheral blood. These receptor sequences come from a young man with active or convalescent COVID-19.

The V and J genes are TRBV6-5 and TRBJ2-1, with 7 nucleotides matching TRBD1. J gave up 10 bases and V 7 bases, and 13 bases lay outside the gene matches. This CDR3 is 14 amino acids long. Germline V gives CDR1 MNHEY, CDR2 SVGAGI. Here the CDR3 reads CASMGRQGQREQFF. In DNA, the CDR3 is TGTGCCAGCATGGGGAGACAGGGACAACGGGAGCAGTTCTTC.

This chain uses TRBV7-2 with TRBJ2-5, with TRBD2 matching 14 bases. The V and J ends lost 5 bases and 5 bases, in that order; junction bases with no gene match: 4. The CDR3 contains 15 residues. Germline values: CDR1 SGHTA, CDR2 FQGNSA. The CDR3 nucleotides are TGTGCCAGCAGCGGGACTAGCGGGAGCAGGGAGACCCAGTACTTC. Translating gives CASSGTSGSRETQYF.

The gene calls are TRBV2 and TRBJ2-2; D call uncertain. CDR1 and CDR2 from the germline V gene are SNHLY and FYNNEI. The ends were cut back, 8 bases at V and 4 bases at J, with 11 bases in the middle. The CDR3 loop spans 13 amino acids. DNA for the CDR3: TGTGCCAGCCGCCCGGGTGTCACCGGGGAGCTGTTTTTT. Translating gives CASRPGVTGELFF.

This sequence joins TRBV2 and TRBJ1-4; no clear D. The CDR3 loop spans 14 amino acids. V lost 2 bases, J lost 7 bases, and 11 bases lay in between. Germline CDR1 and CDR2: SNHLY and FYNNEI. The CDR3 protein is CASSERVYPEKLFF. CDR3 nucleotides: TGTGCCAGCAGTGAACGGGTTTACCCTGAAAAACTGTTTTTT.

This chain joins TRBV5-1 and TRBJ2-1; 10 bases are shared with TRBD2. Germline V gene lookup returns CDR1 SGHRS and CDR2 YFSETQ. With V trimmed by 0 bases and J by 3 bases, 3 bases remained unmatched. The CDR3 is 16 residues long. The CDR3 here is CASSLDRLAGYNEQFF. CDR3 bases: TGCGCCAGCAGCTTGGATCGACTAGCGGGCTACAATGAGCAGTTCTTC. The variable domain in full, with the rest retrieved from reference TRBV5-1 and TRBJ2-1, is KAGVTQTPRYLIKTRGQQVTLSCSPISGHRSVSWYQQTPGQGLQFLFEYFSETQRNKGNFPGRFSGRQFSNSRSEMNVSTLELGDSALYLCASSLDRLAGYNEQFFGPGTRLTVL.

This CDR3 is CASSLNSGSGLAQYF. The CDR3 nucleotides read TGTGCCAGCAGCTTAAATAGCGGGAGCGGTCTGGCCCAGTACTTC. The chain recombines TRBV7-2 with TRBJ2-5; TRBD2 aligns across 9 bases. The CDR3 is 15 residues long. Germline V CDR1 and CDR2: SGHTA, FQGNSA. V was pared by 2 bases and J by 9 bases, with 10 bases of the junction left unmatched.

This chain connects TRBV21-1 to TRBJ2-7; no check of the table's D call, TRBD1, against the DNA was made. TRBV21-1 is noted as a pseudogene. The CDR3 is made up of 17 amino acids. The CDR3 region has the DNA TGTGCCAGCAGCAAAAGCGTGGGGGGGGACAGGACCTACGAGCAGTACGTC. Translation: CASSKSVGGDRTYEQYV.